This T cell receptor beta chain derives from a study of cytomegalovirus exposure and HLA in healthy donors. Whole-study findings and limits: The records held CMV serostatus as the only immune exposure information. A later analysis showed HLA-associated TCR beta chains outstripping equally common others in clonal expansion.

Vbeta (60) and Jbeta (13) primers were used in the PCR. Libraries were prepared by immunoSEQ multiplex PCR; TCRdb keeps only in-frame clonotypes and omits some of them. The table has 150,000 to 200,000 clones, approximately 80% seen once; the top ten hold approximately 2.1%. As concerns this clone: Its cognate antigen is unknown.

The V and J ends lost 0 bases and 0 bases, in that order; junction bases with no gene match: 8. The CDR3 runs to 19 residues. Germline values: CDR1 SGHVS, CDR2 FQNEAQ. At collection, donors were nominally healthy, but unrecorded immune exposures were probable. The gene calls are TRBV7-8 and TRBJ2-1, with 10 bases lining up with TRBD2. The origin of this receptor is a woman between 50 and 59 years old in good health and CMV-seronegative. Sequenced: PBMCs. The CDR3, as DNA: TGTGCCAGCAGCTTAGCGCTGGGTAGCGGGAGGCTCTCCTACAATGAGCAGTTCTTC. It yields the protein CASSLALGSGRLSYNEQFF.